Following are 17 T cell receptor beta chains from one sample sequenced in a study of T cell responses to AZD1222 COVID-19 vaccine. Repertoires were generated with immunoSEQ multiplex PCR, while TCRdb's copy carries only in-frame clones and drops some. Of approximately 170,000 clones listed, roughly 87% are singletons. The material sequenced was peripheral blood, taken 28 days after the second AZD1222 dose. The receptor source for this set is an adult who received the AZD1222 COVID-19 vaccine.

This chain connects TRBV2 to TRBJ1-5; D remains unclear. The CDR3 is 11 residues long. Germline V gene lookup returns CDR1 SNHLY and CDR2 FYNNEI. Trimming removed 4 bases at V and 7 bases at J, with 5 bases between. The CDR3 is CASSVDQPQHF. The CDR3 coding sequence is TGTGCCAGCAGTGTGGACCAGCCCCAGCATTTT.

This clone has only a few counts. The chain employs TRBV7-9 and TRBJ2-2, with no clear D. The germline V gene has CDR1 SEHNR and CDR2 FQNEAQ (reference sequence). The CDR3 sequence is 15 residues long. The V and J ends lost 7 bases and 5 bases respectively, with 17 bases between them. The CDR3 loop is CASTWLAGSTGELFF. The CDR3 DNA follows: TGTGCCAGCACCTGGCTGGCAGGCTCGACCGGGGAGCTGTTTTTT.

This clone was counted only a few times. This chain's CDR3 is CAIRGGNNEQFF. CDR3 nucleotides: TGTGCCATCAGGGGCGGTAACAATGAGCAGTTCTTC. V and J are TRBV10-3 and TRBJ2-1, with no clear D. V lost 6 bases, J lost 5 bases, and 8 bases lay in between. Germline CDR1 ENHRY, CDR2 SYGVKD. The CDR3 loop spans 12 amino acids.

The chain joins TRBV25-1 to TRBJ1-1; D unresolved. Germline lookup yields CDR1 MGHDK and CDR2 SYGVNS. V gave up 2 bases and J gave up 4 bases, with 11 bases separating them. This CDR3 is built from 14 residues. CDR3 loop: CASSEPGEITEAFF. The CDR3 DNA reads as TGTGCCAGCAGTGAACCCGGGGAGATCACTGAAGCTTTCTTT.

V gene TRBV29-1 combines with J gene TRBJ2-2; no firm D call. Germline V gives CDR1 SQVTM, CDR2 ANQGSEA. The CDR3 length is 15 residues. V lost 1 base and J 0 bases, leaving 9 bases between the germline ends. The CDR3 reads CSVEGVLSNTGELFF. The CDR3 DNA follows: TGCAGCGTTGAAGGGGTCCTTTCGAACACCGGGGAGCTGTTTTTT.

The genes are TRBV29-1 and TRBJ1-1; no definite D call. V gave up 6 bases and J gave up 4 bases, with 9 bases separating them. The V gene's germline CDR1 is SQVTM and CDR2 ANQGSEA. This CDR3 contains 11 residues. CDR3 DNA sequence: TGCAGCGTGGGGAGGAGCACTGAAGCTTTCTTT. Translating it yields CSVGRSTEAFF.

The rearrangement links TRBV9 to TRBJ1-1; 9 bases are shared with TRBD1. The CDR3 is 15 amino acids. V was pared by 1 base and J by 4 bases, with 5 bases of the junction left unmatched. Germline-derived CDR1 and CDR2 are SGDLS and YYNGEE. The CDR3 DNA reads TGTGCCAGCAGCGTAACGGGGACAGGGATCACTGAAGCTTTCTTT. Encoded protein: CASSVTGTGITEAFF.

The CDR3 protein is CASSEAGGLSTKEQYF. In DNA, the CDR3 is TGTGCCAGCAGTGAAGCTGGGGGGCTAAGTACGAAGGAGCAGTACTTC. The chain couples TRBV6-1 to TRBJ2-7, with D perhaps TRBD1 or TRBD2 (6 bases each). This CDR3 spans 16 amino acids. The V gene lost 0 bases and the J gene lost 7 bases, with 19 bases spanning the gap. Germline lookup yields CDR1 MNHNS and CDR2 SASEGT.

The chain recombines TRBV5-4 with TRBJ2-5, with 10 bases fitting TRBD2. Germline CDR1 and CDR2: SGHNT and YYREEE (reference sequence). With 4 bases clipped from V and 4 bases from J, the junction kept 10 bases outside the gene matches. The CDR3 covers 16 residues. Here the CDR3 reads CASSQAERGGIETQYF. The DNA of the CDR3 is TGTGCCAGCAGCCAGGCAGAGCGGGGGGGCATAGAGACCCAGTACTTC.

The chain employs TRBV5-6 and TRBJ2-2; the match to TRBD1 covers 11 bases. After removal of 10 bases from V and 6 bases from J, the junction contained 2 bases not matched to a gene. Germline V gene lookup returns CDR1 SGHDT and CDR2 YYEEEE. The CDR3 runs to 12 residues. The CDR3 sequence is CAGGQGAGELFF. In DNA form, the CDR3 reads TGTGCCGGGGGACAGGGGGCCGGGGAGCTGTTTTTT.

J is TRBJ1-3 and V is TRBV4-2; no clear D. V lost 3 bases and J lost 0, with 12 bases in between. The CDR3 length is 16 residues. Germline loops: CDR1 LGHNA, CDR2 YNFKEQ. This chain's CDR3 is CASSQGRVSSGNTIYF. As DNA, the CDR3 is TGTGCCAGCAGCCAGGGTAGGGTGAGCTCTGGAAACACCATATATTTT.

The chain recombines TRBV14 with TRBJ1-2; D possibly corresponds to TRBD1 (5 bases). V lost 1 base and J 7 bases, leaving 16 bases between the germline ends. From germline, CDR1 is SGHDN and CDR2 FVKESK. The CDR3 length is 15 residues. CDR3 sequence reads: CASSQATGRGSGYTF. The CDR3 nucleotides read TGTGCCAGCAGCCAAGCCACAGGCCGAGGATCTGGCTACACCTTC.

The rearrangement links TRBV4-1 to TRBJ2-7, with 7 bases lining up with TRBD2. In germline, CDR1 is MGHRA, CDR2 YSYEKL. The CDR3 is 17 amino acids. Trimming removed 3 bases from V and 0 bases from J; junction bases left unmatched: 11. This CDR3 is CASSHPGGWGDSYEQYF. CDR3 DNA: TGCGCCAGCAGCCACCCCGGGGGGTGGGGGGACTCCTACGAGCAGTACTTC.

The chain employs TRBV19 and TRBJ2-5; D gene unclear. The ends were cut back, 3 bases at V and 2 bases at J, with 13 bases in the middle. Germline loops: CDR1 LNHDA, CDR2 SQIVND (reference sequence). The CDR3 covers 15 residues. The CDR3 bases are TGTGCCAGTAGTATGTGGGGTGGGCCACAAGAGACCCAGTACTTC. Residues: CASSMWGGPQETQYF. Full variable domain (remainder filled in from reference TRBV19 and TRBJ2-5): DGGITQSPKYLFRKEGQNVTLSCEQNLNHDAMYWYRQDPGQGLRLIYYSQIVNDFQKGDIAEGYSVSREKKESFPLTVTSAQKNPTAFYLCASSMWGGPQETQYFGPGTRLLVL.

This clone was seen a single time. CDR3 sequence reads: CASSFLGNAKNIQYF. The CDR3 DNA is TGTGCCAGCAGCTTTCTGGGGAACGCCAAAAACATTCAGTACTTC. The chain carries TRBV5-8 and TRBJ2-4; D is ambiguous. This CDR3 comprises 15 residues. Germline-derived CDR1 and CDR2 are SGHTS and YDEGEE. V was pared by 2 bases and J by 1 base, with 10 bases between.

The chain links TRBV7-6 to TRBJ2-1; 13 positions agree with TRBD2. J gave up 0 bases and V 5 bases, and 7 bases lay outside the gene matches. Germline V gene data show CDR1 as SGHVS and CDR2 as FNYEAQ. The CDR3 sequence is 18 residues long. CDR3 region: CASSLGTSGVSSYNEQFF. Here the CDR3 DNA reads TGTGCCAGCAGCCTCGGGACTAGCGGGGTCAGCTCCTACAATGAGCAGTTCTTC.

J is TRBJ1-1 and V is TRBV5-6; the D is unclear. Germline CDR1 and CDR2: SGHDT and YYEEEE. The CDR3 contains 14 residues. Trimming took off 0 bases at V and 3 bases at J, with 9 bases between the two ends. The CDR3 bases are TGTGCCAGCAGCTTGGCCCAGGTCGACACTGAAGCTTTCTTT. Protein: CASSLAQVDTEAFF.